Presented here are 24 T cell receptor beta chains from one specimen sequenced in a study of shared clonotypes between healthy human individuals. Measured with immunoSEQ multiplex PCR; TCRdb has only the in-frame clones, and not every one. The sample lists around 940,000 clones, 76% occurring once. What was sequenced was memory CD4+ T cells sorted from blood. Documented subset: CD45RA-negative fraction. The origin of the receptors is a man between 18 and 29 years old in good health.

The chain uses TRBV27 and TRBJ1-3; no reliable D call. The germline V gene has CDR1 MNHEY and CDR2 SMNVEV (reference sequence). Trimming took 2 bases from V and 1 from J, leaving 9 bases between them. This CDR3 region has 15 residues. CDR3 sequence (DNA): TGTGCCAGCAGTTTAGTTGGCACTTCTGGAAACACCATATATTTT. Protein: CASSLVGTSGNTIYF.

The CDR3 is CASSYGRREGGYTF. CDR3 bases: TGTGCCAGCAGTTACGGCCGGCGGGAAGGGGGCTACACCTTC. The rearrangement uses TRBV6-5 and TRBJ1-2; D not resolved. The V gene's germline CDR1 is MNHEY and CDR2 SVGAGI. Trimming cost V 2 bases and J 8 bases, with 15 bases left between them. The CDR3 consists of 14 residues.

This chain connects TRBV4-3 to TRBJ2-6; no reliable D call. This CDR3 is built from 17 residues. In germline, CDR1 is LGHNA, CDR2 YSLEER. Trimming pared 0 bases from V and 4 bases from J, leaving 13 bases between. In DNA form, the CDR3 reads TGCGCCAGCAGCCAAGATTCGTCCTTATGGGGGGCCAACGTCCTGACTTTC. Protein product: CASSQDSSLWGANVLTF.

V and J are TRBV2 and TRBJ1-2; D remains ambiguous. The CDR3 runs to 11 residues. With 2 bases removed from V and 9 bases from J, the gap between germline ends came to 7 bases. CDR1 and CDR2 from the germline V gene are SNHLY and FYNNEI. The CDR3 spells CASSETARYTF. CDR3 nucleotide sequence: TGTGCCAGCAGTGAAACCGCGCGCTACACCTTC. Full variable domain (remainder filled in from reference TRBV2 and TRBJ1-2): EPEVTQTPSHQVTQMGQEVILRCVPISNHLYFYWYRQILGQKVEFLVSFYNNEISEKSEIFDDQFSVERPDGSNFTLKIRSTKLEDSAMYFCASSETARYTFGSGTRLTVV.

J is TRBJ2-3 and V is TRBV7-9; D ambiguous. The CDR3 sequence is 13 residues long. Germline CDR1 reads SEHNR; CDR2 reads FQNEAQ (reference sequence). Trimming pared 3 bases from V and 2 bases from J, leaving 6 bases between. Written as DNA, the CDR3 is TGTGCCAGCAGCTTGCAGTCCACAGATACGCAGTATTTT. This encodes CASSLQSTDTQYF.

The CDR3 nucleotides read TGTGCCAGTAGTATAGGTGCGGGGAACACTGAAGCTTTCTTT. Protein: CASSIGAGNTEAFF. The chain links TRBV19 to TRBJ1-1; D gene ambiguous. V was trimmed by 1 base and J by 1 base, leaving 7 bases between them. Looked up from germline, CDR1 is LNHDA and CDR2 is SQIVND (reference sequence). This CDR3 is built from 14 residues.

The V and J genes are TRBV6-1 and TRBJ1-2, with D possibly matching TRBD1 (5 bases). Germline V gives CDR1 MNHNS, CDR2 SASEGT. CDR3 length: 13 amino acids. V dropped 7 bases and J dropped 6 bases, with 15 bases sitting between them. The DNA for the CDR3 is TGTGCCAGCACCCTGACCGGGGGTCATGGCTACACCTTC. As protein: CASTLTGGHGYTF.

The chain has TRBV28 and TRBJ2-2, with 7 bases that match TRBD1. CDR3 length: 15 amino acids. Per germline, CDR1 MDHEN and CDR2 SYDVKM. Germline trimming cut 1 base from V and 7 bases from J; bases unmatched to any gene: 6. Here the CDR3 DNA reads TGTGCCAGCAGTTTATCCGGCAGGGGGAGCGGGGAGCTGTTTTTT. Residues: CASSLSGRGSGELFF.

The rearrangement links TRBV10-1 to TRBJ2-1; TRBD2 aligns across 13 bases. The CDR3 covers 17 residues. Trimming took 3 bases from V and 7 from J; bases not matched to a gene: 9. The V gene's germline CDR1 is WNHNN and CDR2 SYGVQD (reference sequence). The CDR3 DNA is TGCGCCAGCAGTGACCCCCCGGGACTAGCGGGGTTGAATGAGCAGTTCTTC. Protein sequence: CASSDPPGLAGLNEQFF.

The chain recombines TRBV2 with TRBJ1-2; TRBD1 aligns across 7 bases. Germline V gives CDR1 SNHLY, CDR2 FYNNEI. J gave up 8 bases and V 7 bases, and 7 bases lay outside the gene matches. The CDR3 length is 12 residues. The CDR3 DNA reads TGTGCCAGCAATGGTGACAGGGTGGGCTACACCTTC. This sequence encodes CASNGDRVGYTF.

This clone was observed a few times. The rearrangement joins TRBV19 to TRBJ1-1; D is perhaps TRBD1 (5 bases). Germline V gene lookup returns CDR1 LNHDA and CDR2 SQIVND (reference sequence). The CDR3 extends over 14 amino acids. V was shortened by 5 bases and J by 9 bases, with 19 bases between the two germline ends. CDR3 nucleotide sequence: TGTGCCAGTAGTCCCGGGACTCAGACTTCTAAAGCTTTCTTT. It translates to CASSPGTQTSKAFF.

The V call is TRBV6-5, the J call TRBJ1-2; D gene unclear. The CDR3 is made up of 13 amino acids. CDR1 is MNHEY and CDR2 is SVGAGI in the germline V gene. V was clipped by 2 bases and J by 0 bases, with 4 bases between them. This CDR3 is CASSYRANYGYTF. For the CDR3, the DNA is TGTGCCAGCAGTTACAGGGCTAACTATGGCTACACCTTC.

The chain employs TRBV6-6 and TRBJ1-4, with D hard to call. Germline lookup yields CDR1 MNHNY and CDR2 SVGAGI (reference sequence). The ends were cut back, 6 bases at V and 15 bases at J, with 14 bases in the middle. The CDR3 totals 11 residues. CDR3 nucleotide sequence: TGTGCCAGCAGCTCCGATATTCTTTTGTTTTTT. It is translated as CASSSDILLFF.

Comment on this clone: Other DNA sequences in the sample encode the same CDR3. V gene TRBV28 combines with J gene TRBJ1-4, with 7 nucleotides matching TRBD1. CDR1 is MDHEN and CDR2 is SYDVKM in the germline V gene. The V gene end was trimmed by 6 bases and the J gene end by 2 bases; junction bases not matched to a gene: 3. CDR3 length: 14 residues. CDR3 DNA sequence: TGTGCCAGCAGCCCGGGACAGACTAATGAAAAACTGTTTTTT. Amino acids: CASSPGQTNEKLFF.

The rearrangement joins TRBV7-3 to TRBJ1-6; D call uncertain. The CDR3 has 13 amino acids. Germline V lookup: CDR1 SGHTA, CDR2 FQGTGA. V dropped 6 bases and J dropped 6 bases, with 9 bases sitting between them. CDR3 sequence: CASRREPNSPLHF. The CDR3 region has the DNA TGTGCCAGCAGGAGGGAGCCTAATTCACCCCTCCACTTT. The whole variable domain, remainder taken from reference TRBV7-3 and TRBJ1-6, is GAGVSQTPSNKVTEKGKYVELRCDPISGHTALYWYRQSLGQGPEFLIYFQGTGAADDSGLPNDRFFAVRPEGSVSTLKIQRTERGDSAVYLCASRREPNSPLHFGNGTRLTVT.

V and J are TRBV18 and TRBJ1-2, with 10 bases identical to TRBD1. J gave up 3 bases and V 4 bases, and 2 bases lay outside the gene matches. From germline, CDR1 is KGHSH and CDR2 LQKENI. The CDR3 is made up of 14 amino acids. In DNA form, the CDR3 reads TGTGCCAGCTCACTAGGGACAGGGGACTATGGCTACACCTTC. Translation: CASSLGTGDYGYTF.

This clone was found a few times. The CDR3 here is CASSSSGTATYEQYF. The CDR3, as DNA: TGTGCCAGTAGTAGTAGCGGGACAGCGACCTACGAGCAGTACTTC. This rearrangement joins TRBV19 to TRBJ2-7; a weak D match, TRBD2 (8 bases). This CDR3 has 15 amino acids. Germline values: CDR1 LNHDA, CDR2 SQIVND (reference sequence). V lost 4 bases and J lost 2, with 15 bases in between. The variable domain in full, completed from reference TRBV19 and TRBJ2-7, reads DGGITQSPKYLFRKEGQNVTLSCEQNLNHDAMYWYRQDPGQGLRLIYYSQIVNDFQKGDIAEGYSVSREKKESFPLTVTSAQKNPTAFYLCASSSSGTATYEQYFGPGTRLTVT.

This chain joins TRBV7-2 and TRBJ2-1; D might be TRBD2 (6 bases). The ends were cut back, 5 bases at V and 6 bases at J, with 8 bases in the middle. Per germline, CDR1 SGHTA and CDR2 FQGNSA. The CDR3 covers 12 residues. In nucleotides, the CDR3 is TGTGCCAGCAGCCGGAGGGGCAATGAGCAGTTCTTC. It specifies CASSRRGNEQFF.

This clone has only one observation. The rearrangement links TRBV6-4 to TRBJ2-3, with D perhaps matching TRBD2 (5 bases). V shed 6 bases and J shed 0 bases, with 13 bases lying between them. The CDR3 is made up of 15 amino acids. CDR1 is MRHNA and CDR2 is SNTAGT in the germline V gene. DNA of the CDR3: TGTGCCAGCAGGACCGGGGTTTCTAGCACAGATACGCAGTATTTT. This encodes CASRTGVSSTDTQYF.

V usage is TRBV29-1 and J usage is TRBJ1-4; tentatively, D is TRBD1 (5 bases). The CDR3 sequence is 14 residues long. The V and J ends lost 0 bases and 11 bases respectively, with 16 bases between them. Germline V gene data show CDR1 as SQVTM and CDR2 as ANQGSEA. The CDR3: CSVEELGGAGKLFF. In nucleotides, the CDR3 is TGCAGCGTTGAAGAGTTAGGCGGGGCTGGTAAACTGTTTTTT. Complete variable domain (other parts from reference TRBV29-1 and TRBJ1-4): SAVISQKPSRDICQRGTSLTIQCQVDSQVTMMFWYRQQPGQSLTLIATANQGSEATYESGFVIDKFPISRPNLTFSTLTVSNMSPEDSSIYLCSVEELGGAGKLFFGSGTQLSVL.

The rearrangement links TRBV6-1 to TRBJ1-1; D is undetermined. The CDR3 consists of 12 residues. Germline CDR1 MNHNS, CDR2 SASEGT. The ends were cut back, 8 bases at V and 5 bases at J, with 12 bases in the middle. The CDR3 DNA sequence: TGTGCCAGCGCCTATCTTAGGACTGAAGCTTTCTTT. This gives the protein CASAYLRTEAFF.

The genes are TRBV9 and TRBJ2-3, with D maybe TRBD1 (6 bases). Trimming left V 4 bases short and J 0 bases short, with 18 bases between. This CDR3 region has 17 residues. Germline CDR1 SGDLS, CDR2 YYNGEE. The CDR3 here is CASSPHLWTVSTDTQYF. The CDR3 DNA follows: TGTGCCAGCAGCCCACACCTCTGGACAGTTAGCACAGATACGCAGTATTTT.

The chain recombines TRBV7-9 with TRBJ2-3; D remains ambiguous. Trimming shortened V by 6 bases and J by 4 bases, and 14 bases separated the two germline ends. The germline V gene has CDR1 SEHNR and CDR2 FQNEAQ (reference sequence). CDR3 length: 14 amino acids. The CDR3 region is CASSRMAESDTQYF. Written as DNA, the CDR3 is TGTGCCAGCAGTCGTATGGCAGAGTCAGATACGCAGTATTTT.

This clone was observed once. V is TRBV5-6 and J is TRBJ1-2, with D possibly matching TRBD1 (5 bases). This CDR3 comprises 17 residues. With 0 bases removed from V and 7 bases from J, the gap between germline ends came to 22 bases. CDR1 SGHDT and CDR2 YYEEEE come from the germline V gene. The CDR3 DNA is TGTGCCAGCAGCTTGGAGGGGTTGACACCGGTTTTACGTGGCTACACCTTC. This translates into CASSLEGLTPVLRGYTF.